Listed below are T cell receptor beta chains from one sample, sequenced in a study of early T cells in non-severe SARS-CoV-2 infection. In TCRdb, the 5' RACE reads were re-called with MiXCR into one record per CDR3 protein. The sample holds about 27,000 distinct CDR3 sequences; 2.9% are singletons and the top ten take 0.72%. The sample was whole blood. These receptors originate from an adult who was a healthcare worker with PCR-confirmed SARS-CoV-2 infection or an uninfected control (not recorded which). Both conserved end residues are part of each CDR3. A D gene is named only where the DNA matches it firmly. Part of the rows lack a size; the others show once, few, many or a class for expanded clones.

D gene | J gene | V gene | clone size | CDR3 DNA | CDR3 protein
NA | TRBJ2-3 | TRBV20-1 | many | TGCAGTGCTGAGGGCCCCAGCACAGATACGCAGTATTTT | CSAEGPSTDTQYF
NA | TRBJ1-4 | TRBV25-1 | many | TGTGCCAGCAGTGAATTTAGACAGCCAAATGAAAAACTGTTTTTT | CASSEFRQPNEKLFF
TRBD1 | TRBJ1-6 | TRBV6-1 | many | TGTGCCAGCAGTTCCGGGACAGGGTACAATTCACCCCTCCACTTT | CASSSGTGYNSPLHF
NA | TRBJ2-4 | TRBV9 | many | TGTGCCAGCAGCGATGAGAGGGCGAACATTCAGTACTTC | CASSDERANIQYF
TRBD1 | TRBJ2-4 | TRBV7-6 | many | TGTGCCAGCAGCCCCGCAGGGGGCTTGGGCATTCAGTACTTC | CASSPAGGLGIQYF
NA | TRBJ2-3 | TRBV5-5 | many | TGTGCCAGCAGCTTGGATGGGGGAGTGTACGCAGATACGCAGTATTTT | CASSLDGGVYADTQYF
NA | TRBJ2-5 | TRBV20-1 | many | TGCAGTGCTAGAGCCCCGGGGCCCGGAGAGACCCAGTACTTC | CSARAPGPGETQYF
TRBD1 | TRBJ1-2 | TRBV7-9 | many | TGTGCCAGCAGCTTAAACCGGGACAGGGCGGCTCGCTACACCTTC | CASSLNRDRAARYTF
NA | TRBJ1-4 | TRBV5-8 | many | TGTGCCAGCAGCTTAAAGATCGGACGGTCGAATGAAAAACTGTTTTTT | CASSLKIGRSNEKLFF
NA | TRBJ1-6 | TRBV7-9 | few | TGTGCCAGCAGCTTAGCCCGACCCATCGGGCCCTCCGCGAATTCACCCCTCCACTTT | CASSLARPIGPSANSPLHF
NA | TRBJ1-6 | TRBV6-6 | many | TGTGCCAGCAGTCCGGGCCGGGTTAATTCACCCCTCCACTTT | CASSPGRVNSPLHF
NA | TRBJ1-2 | TRBV5-1 | many | TGCGCCAGCAGCTTGTCGTCTGGGAACTATGGCTACACCTTC | CASSLSSGNYGYTF
TRBD2 | TRBJ2-3 | TRBV4-1 | many | TGCGCCAGCAGCCAAAATAGCGGGGGGTCCACAGATACGCAGTATTTT | CASSQNSGGSTDTQYF
NA | TRBJ1-2 | TRBV4-1 | many | TGCGCCAGCAGCCAACAATTTCCCCCCCGGGCCCCCGGCGGAGGGGGCTACACCTTC | CASSQQFPPRAPGGGGYTF
TRBD2 | TRBJ2-1 | TRBV10-1 | NA | TGCGCCAGCAGTGAGTCGGGTAGCGGGGTCAATGAGCAGTTCTTC | CASSESGSGVNEQFF
NA | TRBJ1-2 | TRBV21-1 | medium-sized | TGTGCCAGCAGCCTTGGAGGGCAGGGGAAAGTGAACTATGGCTACACCTTC | CASSLGGQGKVNYGYTF
TRBD1 | TRBJ1-2 | TRBV20-1 | many | TGCAGTGCTACCACCGGGACAGGGAAGGGTAACTATGGCTACACCTTC | CSATTGTGKGNYGYTF
TRBD1 | TRBJ2-4 | TRBV25-1 | many | TGTGCCAGCAGGGGGACAGGCCTAGCCAAAAACATTCAGTACTTC | CASRGTGLAKNIQYF
NA | TRBJ2-1 | TRBV24-1 | many | TGTGCCACCAGTGATTCCGCCCCCAATGAGCAGTTCTTC | CATSDSAPNEQFF
NA | TRBJ1-1 | TRBV29-1 | many | TGCAGCGTTGACAGGGGAGGCACTGAAGCTTTCTTT | CSVDRGGTEAFF
NA | TRBJ1-5 | TRBV12-3/TRBV12-4 | many | TGTGCCAGCAGTTCATATGGAATTAGGGATCAGCCCCAGCATTTT | CASSSYGIRDQPQHF
NA | TRBJ2-3 | TRBV7-9 | many | TGTGCCAGCAGCTTAGCGGGGGGATCATCAGATACGCAGTATTTT | CASSLAGGSSDTQYF
NA | TRBJ2-5 | TRBV7-7 | medium-sized | TGTGCCAGCAGCTTAGGATACCAAGAGACCCAGTACTTC | CASSLGYQETQYF
TRBD2 | TRBJ2-3 | TRBV20-1 | many | TGCAGTGCTAGAATTCTAGCGGGGGGGAATACAGATACGCAGTATTTT | CSARILAGGNTDTQYF
TRBD2 | TRBJ2-1 | TRBV29-1 | NA | TGCAGCGTTTACACAGCGGGGTGGGAGCAGTTCTTC | CSVYTAGWEQFF
NA | TRBJ2-5 | TRBV10-2 | many | TGCGCCACGGCCCCCGCGGGGCGGGGAAAAGAGACCCAGTACTTC | CATAPAGRGKETQYF
NA | TRBJ1-4 | TRBV12-3/TRBV12-4 | many | TGTGCCAGCAGTTCTCTTGTCCTGTCAACTAATGAAAAACTGTTTTTT | CASSSLVLSTNEKLFF
NA | TRBJ1-2 | TRBV12-3/TRBV12-4 | medium-sized | TGTGCCAGCTCCCTCGCCCGCCGACATGGCTACACCTTC | CASSLARRHGYTF
NA | TRBJ1-6 | TRBV12-3/TRBV12-4 | many | TGTGCCAGCTCGCACTGGGGGAGCTCCTATAATTCACCCCTCCACTTT | CASSHWGSSYNSPLHF
TRBD2 | TRBJ2-3 | TRBV29-1 | many | TGCAGCGTTGAAGGGCTAGCGGGGCCGCGAGATACGCAGTATTTT | CSVEGLAGPRDTQYF
NA | TRBJ2-2 | TRBV9 | medium-sized | TGTGCCAGCAGCGTAGATCCGGGGGCTAACACCGGGGAGCTGTTTTTT | CASSVDPGANTGELFF
NA | TRBJ2-3 | TRBV6-1 | few | TGTGCCAGCAGATACGGACACACCGCTAGCACAGATACGCAGTATTTT | CASRYGHTASTDTQYF
TRBD1 | TRBJ2-5 | TRBV10-2 | many | TGCGCCAGCAGTGACGGGACAGTGAGAGGAGAGACCCAGTACTTC | CASSDGTVRGETQYF
TRBD1 | TRBJ1-1 | TRBV6-1 | many | TGTGCCAGCAGCACCGGGACAGCCGGGGCTGAAGCTTTCTTT | CASSTGTAGAEAFF
TRBD2 | TRBJ2-2 | TRBV4-2 | many | TGTGCCAGCAGCAGGCCGGGACTAGCGGGGGGGCGGTTATCCGGGGAGCTGTTTTTT | CASSRPGLAGGRLSGELFF
TRBD1 | TRBJ1-5 | TRBV20-1 | many | TGCAGTGCTCCGAGACAGGGGAAAAATCAGCCCCAGCATTTT | CSAPRQGKNQPQHF
NA | TRBJ1-2 | TRBV11-2 | many | TGTGCCAGCAGCTTAAATTCAGGGGCAGTGAACTATGGCTACACCTTC | CASSLNSGAVNYGYTF
NA | TRBJ2-4 | TRBV7-9 | many | TGTGCCAGCAGCCGGTGGGGGGAAGAAAACATTCAGTACTTC | CASSRWGEENIQYF
NA | TRBJ2-1 | TRBV30 | many | TGTGCCTGGAGGGTCCAGGGAGGTGGTGAGCAGTTCTTC | CAWRVQGGGEQFF
NA | TRBJ2-1 | TRBV11-2 | NA | TGTGCCAGCAGCTTGGGCGGGGATGGCAATGAGCAGTTCTTC | CASSLGGDGNEQFF
NA | TRBJ1-1 | TRBV20-1 | many | TGCAGTGCTAGAGGGCGCAGGGATACAACCGGTCAAGCTTTCTTT | CSARGRRDTTGQAFF
NA | TRBJ2-5 | TRBV18 | many | TGTGCCAGCTCGACGGCAGGGTCGGGGGAGACCCAGTACTTC | CASSTAGSGETQYF
TRBD1 | TRBJ2-3 | TRBV18 | few | TGTGCCAGCTCATCGCCGACAGGGGGCGTCGCAGATACGCAGTATTTT | CASSSPTGGVADTQYF
TRBD2 | TRBJ2-1 | TRBV7-9 | many | TGTGCCAGCAGACCGAGGACTAGCGGGGGGGCGAGCCCCTACAATGAGCAGTTCTTC | CASRPRTSGGASPYNEQFF
NA | TRBJ1-2 | TRBV29-1 | NA | TGCAGCGTTGAAGATGGGTGGCCTAACTATGGCTACACCTTC | CSVEDGWPNYGYTF
NA | TRBJ1-6 | TRBV5-1 | many | TGCGCCAGCAGCTTTGGGGGCAAGGATTCACCCCTCCACTTT | CASSFGGKDSPLHF
NA | TRBJ1-2 | TRBV30 | many | TGTGCCTGGAGATCCGCACAGGGTCTTGGAAACTATGGCTACACCTTC | CAWRSAQGLGNYGYTF
NA | TRBJ2-5 | TRBV5-5 | many | TGTGCCAGCAGCTTTGACATAAAAGAGACCCAGTACTTC | CASSFDIKETQYF
TRBD1 | TRBJ2-3 | TRBV24-1 | many | TGTGCCACCAGTGATTTGAAAGGCACAGGGGGCGATGATACGCAGTATTTT | CATSDLKGTGGDDTQYF